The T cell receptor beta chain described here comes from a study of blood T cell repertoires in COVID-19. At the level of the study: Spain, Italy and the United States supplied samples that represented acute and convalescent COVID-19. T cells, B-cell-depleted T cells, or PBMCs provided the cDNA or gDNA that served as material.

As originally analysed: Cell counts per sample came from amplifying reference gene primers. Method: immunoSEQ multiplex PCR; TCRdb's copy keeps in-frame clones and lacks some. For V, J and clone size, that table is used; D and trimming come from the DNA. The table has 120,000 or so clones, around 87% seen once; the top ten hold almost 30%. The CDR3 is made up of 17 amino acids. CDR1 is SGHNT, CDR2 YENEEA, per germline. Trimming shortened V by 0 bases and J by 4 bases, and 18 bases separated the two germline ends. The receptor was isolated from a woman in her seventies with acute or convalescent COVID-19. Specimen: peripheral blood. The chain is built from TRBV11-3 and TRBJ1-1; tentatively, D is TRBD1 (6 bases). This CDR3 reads CASSLDKVGQGSTEAFF. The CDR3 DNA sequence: TGTGCCAGCAGCTTAGATAAAGTGGGGCAGGGGTCCACTGAAGCTTTCTTT. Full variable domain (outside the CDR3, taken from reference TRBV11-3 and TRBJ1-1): EAGVVQSPRYKIIEKKQPVAFWCNPISGHNTLYWYLQNLGQGPELLIRYENEEAVDDSQLPKDRFSAERLKGVDSTLKIQPAELGDSAVYLCASSLDKVGQGSTEAFFGQGTRLTVV.